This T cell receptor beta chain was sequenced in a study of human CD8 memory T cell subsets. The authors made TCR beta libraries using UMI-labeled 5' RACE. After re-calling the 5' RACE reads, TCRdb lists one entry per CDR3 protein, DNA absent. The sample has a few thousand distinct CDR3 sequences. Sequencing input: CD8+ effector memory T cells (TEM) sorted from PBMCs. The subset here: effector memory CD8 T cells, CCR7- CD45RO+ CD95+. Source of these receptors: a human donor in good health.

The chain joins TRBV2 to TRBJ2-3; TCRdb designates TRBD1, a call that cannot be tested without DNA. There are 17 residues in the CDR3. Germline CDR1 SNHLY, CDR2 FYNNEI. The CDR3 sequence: CASSSPGDLFSTDTQYF.